Below are 7 T cell receptor beta chains sequenced from a single sample in a study of blood T cell repertoires in COVID-19. The method was immunoSEQ multiplex PCR; TCRdb's version includes in-frame clones alone and lacks a portion of them. The repertoire holds about 55,000 clones, with more than 90% as singletons. Sequences were obtained from peripheral blood. The receptor source for this set is a man aged 45-65 years with active COVID-19.

This rearrangement joins TRBV5-5 to TRBJ2-2, with 10 bases matching TRBD2. CDR3 length: 19 residues. Losses at the gene ends were 0 bases for V and 7 bases for J; bases not matched to a gene: 15. CDR1 SGHKS and CDR2 YYEKEE come from the germline V gene (reference sequence). CDR3 DNA sequence: TGTGCCAGCAGCTTGGGCCCCTCCTTAGGGACTAGCGTTGACGGGGAGCTGTTTTTT. Translated: CASSLGPSLGTSVDGELFF.

This chain links TRBV2 with TRBJ1-1; no clear D gene. The V gene lost 3 bases and the J gene lost 0 bases, with 5 bases spanning the gap. Per the germline V gene, CDR1 is SNHLY and CDR2 is FYNNEI. The CDR3 is 13 amino acids. The CDR3 sequence: CASSEGVNTEAFF. CDR3 nucleotides: TGTGCCAGCAGTGAGGGAGTGAACACTGAAGCTTTCTTT.

The J gene is TRBJ1-1, the V gene TRBV10-3; D possibly corresponds to TRBD1 (5 bases). Trimming took off 2 bases at V and 3 bases at J, with 13 bases between the two ends. Germline loops: CDR1 ENHRY, CDR2 SYGVKD. The CDR3 is made up of 15 amino acids. This CDR3 reads CAISEERTSYTEAFF. As DNA, the CDR3 is TGTGCCATCAGTGAGGAGAGGACAAGCTACACTGAAGCTTTCTTT.

The chain employs TRBV2 and TRBJ1-4, with D unresolved. CDR3 length: 15 amino acids. Germline loops: CDR1 SNHLY, CDR2 FYNNEI. V was trimmed by 1 base and J by 7 bases, leaving 13 bases between them. The CDR3 DNA is TGTGCCAGCAGTGAAGGGAACAGCAAGATTGAAAAACTGTTTTTT. It codes for CASSEGNSKIEKLFF.

J is TRBJ2-5 and V is TRBV7-9; 7 nucleotides align to TRBD2. This CDR3 is built from 15 residues. Per germline, CDR1 SEHNR and CDR2 FQNEAQ (reference sequence). J gave up 3 bases and V 3 bases, and 7 bases lay outside the gene matches. CDR3 region: CASSFRQGLKETQYF. The CDR3 region has the DNA TGTGCCAGCAGCTTCAGGCAGGGACTAAAAGAGACCCAGTACTTC. Drawing the rest from reference TRBV7-9 and TRBJ2-5, the complete variable domain is DTGVSQNPRHKITKRGQNVTFRCDPISEHNRLYWYRQTLGQGPEFLTYFQNEAQLEKSRLLSDRFSAERPKGSFSTLEIQRTEQGDSAMYLCASSFRQGLKETQYFGPGTRLLVL.

This chain joins TRBV2 and TRBJ1-5, with TRBD1 identical over 12 bases. This CDR3 is built from 17 residues. V lost 6 bases and J lost 6; bases outside the gene matches: 12. Germline V gene lookup returns CDR1 SNHLY and CDR2 FYNNEI. The CDR3 protein is CASRATPGTGGLQPQHF. The CDR3 DNA reads as TGTGCCAGCAGGGCTACACCCGGGACAGGGGGCCTTCAGCCCCAGCATTTT.

The chain combines TRBV7-8 with TRBJ1-4; maybe TRBD1 (6 bases). Trimming shortened V by 5 bases and J by 5 bases, and 12 bases separated the two germline ends. The CDR3 has 14 residues. Per the germline V gene, CDR1 is SGHVS and CDR2 is FQNEAQ. This CDR3 reads CASSPRTENEKLFF. The CDR3, as DNA: TGTGCCAGCAGCCCCCGGACAGAGAATGAAAAACTGTTTTTT.